This entry features one T cell receptor (beta chain) sequence. This sample is part of a study of blood T cells in healthy people across ages. Sample-barcoded 5' priming and a J-beta primer mix drove a second PCR of roughly 7 to 11 cycles. TCRdb itself ran the 5' RACE reads through MiXCR, one entry per CDR3 protein. Of 650,000 to 700,000 distinct CDR3 sequences in the sample, approximately 52% were seen once. Germline lookup yields CDR1 DFQATT and CDR2 SNEGSKA (reference sequence). The CDR3 runs to 15 residues. Trimming pared 4 bases from V and 0 bases from J, leaving 13 bases between. The TCR was taken from a woman aged 80 or older in good health. The sequenced material came from blood. The J gene is TRBJ2-1, the V gene TRBV20-1; D gene unclear. The CDR3 protein is CSANPDWSSYNEQFF. The CDR3 coding sequence is TGCAGTGCTAACCCCGACTGGAGCTCCTACAATGAGCAGTTCTTC.